One sample yielded the 29 T cell receptor beta chains listed below, sequenced in a study of cytomegalovirus exposure and HLA in healthy donors. A multiplex PCR was run with 60 Vbeta primers and 13 Jbeta primers. The data were produced by immunoSEQ multiplex PCR, yet TCRdb's version contains in-frame clones alone and is incomplete. Of just over 70,000 clones listed, roughly 81% are singletons. Sequencing was performed on PBMCs. These receptors were obtained from a human donor in good health.

V and J are TRBV7-3 and TRBJ2-3; 10 nucleotides line up with TRBD1. Germline trimming cut 2 bases from V and 3 bases from J; bases unmatched to any gene: 2. The CDR3 spans 15 residues. From germline, CDR1 is SGHTA and CDR2 FQGTGA. The CDR3 spells CASSLRQGATDTQYF. CDR3 DNA sequence: TGTGCCAGCAGCTTACGACAGGGGGCAACAGATACGCAGTATTTT. Supplemented by reference TRBV7-3 and TRBJ2-3, the full variable domain reads GAGVSQTPSNKVTEKGKYVELRCDPISGHTALYWYRQSLGQGPEFLIYFQGTGAADDSGLPNDRFFAVRPEGSVSTLKIQRTERGDSAVYLCASSLRQGATDTQYFGPGTRLTVL.

The chain has TRBV2 and TRBJ2-5, with D possibly matching TRBD2 (6 bases). The CDR3 runs to 13 residues. Germline assignment: CDR1 SNHLY and CDR2 FYNNEI. The germline V and J ends were trimmed by 11 bases and 6 bases, with 19 bases remaining between them. The CDR3 coding sequence is TGTGCCGGGCCGGGGGAATGCAGGAAGACCCAGTACTTC. Its protein product is CAGPGECRKTQYF.

This rearrangement joins TRBV6-5 to TRBJ1-1; 8 bases match TRBD1. Trimming took 8 bases from V and 1 from J; bases not matched to a gene: 9. The CDR3 spans 15 residues. Per germline, CDR1 MNHEY and CDR2 SVGAGI. The CDR3 nucleotides read TGTGCCAGCGGGTGGACAGGGACAAGGAACACTGAAGCTTTCTTT. Its protein product is CASGWTGTRNTEAFF.

This chain joins TRBV18 and TRBJ1-1; 12 bases are a match to TRBD1. V lost 3 bases and J lost 2; bases outside the gene matches: 1. The CDR3 is 15 amino acids. Germline V gene lookup returns CDR1 KGHSH and CDR2 LQKENI. The CDR3 DNA reads as TGTGCCAGCTCACCGGGACAGGGGGCAAACACTGAAGCTTTCTTT. It yields the protein CASSPGQGANTEAFF.

The rearrangement links TRBV5-1 to TRBJ2-5; no definite D call. CDR3 length: 13 residues. The V gene's germline CDR1 is SGHRS and CDR2 YFSETQ. V was clipped by 1 base and J by 2 bases, with 6 bases between them. CDR3 protein: CASSLIRQETQYF. The DNA for the CDR3 is TGCGCCAGCAGCTTGATTAGACAAGAGACCCAGTACTTC.

CDR3 nucleotides: TGTGCCAGCAGCTTAGGTGGGGCAGGGGGCCAAGAGACCCAGTACTTC. Its translation: CASSLGGAGGQETQYF. The chain combines TRBV11-3 with TRBJ2-5; the match to TRBD1 covers 7 bases. Germline loops: CDR1 SGHNT, CDR2 YENEEA. The CDR3 is 16 residues long. The trim removed 1 base at V and 1 base at J, leaving 6 bases unmatched.

The genes are TRBV7-9 and TRBJ2-3; tentative D call: TRBD2 (5 bases). Between the trimmed V and J ends, which lost 0 bases and 2 bases, there was a span of 9 bases. CDR1 is SEHNR, CDR2 FQNEAQ, per germline (reference sequence). This CDR3 contains 15 residues. CDR3 sequence (DNA): TGTGCCAGCAGCTTAGCGGGAGCCTACACAGATACGCAGTATTTT. Translating gives CASSLAGAYTDTQYF.

The V and J genes are TRBV5-4 and TRBJ2-2; a possible D gene is TRBD2 (6 bases). Trimming pared 5 bases from V and 8 bases from J, leaving 16 bases between. Germline V gene data show CDR1 as SGHNT and CDR2 as YYREEE (reference sequence). The CDR3 has 14 residues. CDR3 sequence: CASSSLANGGELFF. The DNA for the CDR3 is TGTGCCAGCAGTTCGCTAGCGAATGGAGGGGAGCTGTTTTTT.

This clone was recorded a few times. V is TRBV4-2 and J is TRBJ2-3; tentatively, D is TRBD1 (5 bases). From germline, CDR1 is LGHNA and CDR2 YNFKEQ. The CDR3 is 15 residues long. Deletions cut 0 bases from V and 4 bases from J, with 11 bases between. CDR3 bases: TGTGCCAGCAGCCAAGAAACCAGGGCTGCAGATACGCAGTATTTT. Protein product: CASSQETRAADTQYF.

The rearrangement links TRBV6-6 to TRBJ2-2, with 9 nucleotides matching TRBD2. The ends lost 7 bases at V and 5 bases at J; junction bases unmatched: 11. The CDR3 loop spans 16 amino acids. In germline, CDR1 is MNHNY, CDR2 SVGAGI (reference sequence). In DNA, the CDR3 is TGTGCCAGCACCATACCGGCTAGCGGGGTGACCGGGGAGCTGTTTTTT. This gives the protein CASTIPASGVTGELFF.

The chain couples TRBV7-8 to TRBJ2-6; tentative D call: TRBD2 (5 bases). The ends were cut back, 1 base at V and 2 bases at J, with 9 bases in the middle. In germline, CDR1 is SGHVS, CDR2 FQNEAQ. CDR3 length equals 16 residues. CDR3 DNA: TGTGCCAGCAGCTTAGACGAGGGAGCTGGGGCCAACGTCCTGACTTTC. Protein product: CASSLDEGAGANVLTF.

The chain couples TRBV18 to TRBJ1-3; unclear D gene. V was pared by 4 bases and J by 0 bases, with 7 bases between. The CDR3 consists of 14 residues. From germline, CDR1 is KGHSH and CDR2 LQKENI. In DNA, the CDR3 is TGTGCCAGCTCACTCGGGAGCTCTGGAAACACCATATATTTT. The encoded protein is CASSLGSSGNTIYF.

This clone was counted once. V is TRBV7-3 and J is TRBJ1-1; D gene uncertain. CDR1 is SGHTA, CDR2 FQGTGA, per germline. V lost 5 bases and J 0 bases, leaving 7 bases between the germline ends. CDR3 size: 13 residues. This CDR3 reads CASSLRMNTEAFF. Written as DNA, the CDR3 is TGTGCCAGCAGCCTGCGTATGAACACTGAAGCTTTCTTT.

This chain links TRBV7-8 with TRBJ2-1, with 11 bases fitting TRBD2. CDR1 is SGHVS, CDR2 FQNEAQ, per germline. The CDR3 length is 17 residues. J lost 8 bases, V lost 1 base, and 10 bases had no gene match. CDR3 DNA sequence: TGTGCCAGCAGCTTAGAGCGTTTTCTAGCGGGAGGATATGAGCAGTTCTTC. Translation gives CASSLERFLAGGYEQFF.

V and J are TRBV4-2 and TRBJ1-2; 8 bases map to TRBD1. The germline V gene has CDR1 LGHNA and CDR2 YNFKEQ. The CDR3 totals 16 residues. Germline trimming cut 0 bases from V and 5 bases from J; bases unmatched to any gene: 8. The DNA of the CDR3 is TGTGCCAGCAGCCAAGATTCGGACAGGGTTTTGTATGGCTACACCTTC. It is translated as CASSQDSDRVLYGYTF.

The chain links TRBV2 to TRBJ1-1; tentative D call: TRBD1 (5 bases). The CDR3 covers 15 residues. Per germline, CDR1 SNHLY and CDR2 FYNNEI. Trimming took 10 bases from V and 0 from J, leaving 18 bases between them. The CDR3 protein is CAIMRGLGLNTEAFF. In DNA form, the CDR3 reads TGTGCCATCATGCGGGGGTTGGGGTTGAACACTGAAGCTTTCTTT.

The chain uses TRBV2 and TRBJ2-3; 10 bases line up with TRBD2. The CDR3 extends over 15 amino acids. Germline assignment: CDR1 SNHLY and CDR2 FYNNEI. Trimming removed 6 bases from V and 1 base from J; junction bases left unmatched: 4. CDR3 sequence (DNA): TGTGCCAGCAGCGTAGCGGGAGGAGGCACAGATACGCAGTATTTT. It codes for CASSVAGGGTDTQYF.

This chain links TRBV30 with TRBJ1-5; 7 bases are a match to TRBD1. V lost 1 base to trimming and J lost 9 bases; unmatched junction nucleotides: 15. Germline assignment: CDR1 GTSNPN and CDR2 SVGIG (reference sequence). This CDR3 comprises 16 residues. CDR3 protein: CAWSGTPRGAPGPQHF. CDR3 in DNA: TGTGCCTGGAGTGGTACCCCCAGGGGGGCTCCTGGGCCCCAGCATTTT.

The gene calls are TRBV5-1 and TRBJ1-5; tentative D call: TRBD1 (5 bases). Per germline, CDR1 SGHRS and CDR2 YFSETQ. Trimming removed 0 bases from V and 4 bases from J, with 14 bases in between. This CDR3 region has 16 residues. The CDR3 loop is CASSLGHAGGNQPQHF. The CDR3 DNA follows: TGCGCCAGCAGCTTGGGACACGCGGGGGGGAATCAGCCCCAGCATTTT.

This chain joins TRBV27 and TRBJ2-5, with TRBD1 matching 9 bases. CDR3 length equals 13 residues. Trimming cost V 6 bases and J 3 bases; bases outside gene matches: 2. CDR1 and CDR2 (germline): MNHEY, SMNVEV (reference sequence). The CDR3 spells CASSRQGEETQYF. The CDR3 DNA reads TGTGCCAGCAGCCGACAGGGGGAAGAGACCCAGTACTTC.

V and J are TRBV19 and TRBJ1-5; D is unclear. The V and J ends lost 3 bases and 0 bases respectively, with 9 bases between them. Per germline, CDR1 LNHDA and CDR2 SQIVND (reference sequence). This CDR3 spans 15 amino acids. In DNA form, the CDR3 reads TGTGCCAGTAGTATTCCCCTCGTTAGCAATCAGCCCCAGCATTTT. Residues: CASSIPLVSNQPQHF.

The V gene is TRBV30, the J gene TRBJ2-5, with D possibly being TRBD2 (6 bases). The DNA end is more similar to TRBJ2-7, so the J call may be wrong. Germline V gene data show CDR1 as GTSNPN and CDR2 as SVGIG (reference sequence). The CDR3 has 11 residues. In DNA form, the CDR3 reads TGTGCCTGGCGGGAGTCCTACGAGCAGTACTTC. It is translated as CAWRESYEQYF.

The genes are TRBV4-1 and TRBJ1-2; possible D gene TRBD1, 6 bases. The CDR3 contains 14 residues. V was cut by 1 base and J by 7 bases, with 13 bases left in between. Germline V gene sequence: CDR1 MGHRA, CDR2 YSYEKL. Written as DNA, the CDR3 is TGCGCCAGCAGCCAAGTAGGGGGGGCGGGTGGCTACACCTTC. This encodes CASSQVGGAGGYTF.

The genes are TRBV10-3 and TRBJ1-1; TRBD1 might be the D (5 bases). Trimming stripped 5 bases from V and 1 base from J, with 11 bases between. Per germline, CDR1 ENHRY and CDR2 SYGVKD. The CDR3 is made up of 14 amino acids. The DNA of the CDR3 is TGTGCCATCAGTCCACAGGTCCCGAACACTGAAGCTTTCTTT. Its protein product is CAISPQVPNTEAFF.

The genes are TRBV7-8 and TRBJ2-1; possible D gene TRBD1, 6 bases. The CDR3 consists of 13 residues. CDR1 is SGHVS and CDR2 is FQNEAQ in the germline V gene. V lost 5 bases, J lost 4 bases, and 9 bases lay in between. The DNA of the CDR3 is TGTGCCAGCAGCGCGACAGGATACAATGAGCAGTTCTTC. It encodes CASSATGYNEQFF.

V and J are TRBV5-1 and TRBJ2-7; the match to TRBD1 covers 7 bases. The CDR3 extends over 13 amino acids. Germline V gives CDR1 SGHRS, CDR2 YFSETQ. The trim removed 4 bases at V and 6 bases at J, leaving 7 bases unmatched. The CDR3 is CASSPNPGGEQYF. CDR3 bases: TGCGCCAGCAGCCCAAACCCAGGGGGCGAGCAGTACTTC.

The V gene is TRBV25-1, the J gene TRBJ2-7; TRBD2 is a possible D gene (6 bases). CDR1 MGHDK and CDR2 SYGVNS come from the germline V gene. The CDR3 is made up of 17 amino acids. V was clipped by 1 base and J by 4 bases, with 20 bases between them. DNA for the CDR3: TGTGCCAGCAGTGAATCCACATCGAGGGGAGGTTCTTACGAGCAGTACTTC. Protein product: CASSESTSRGGSYEQYF.

The chain has TRBV2 and TRBJ2-7; 7 bases line up with TRBD1. Per the germline V gene, CDR1 is SNHLY and CDR2 is FYNNEI. V was pared by 7 bases and J by 5 bases, with 8 bases of the junction left unmatched. The CDR3 consists of 13 residues. CDR3 nucleotide sequence: TGTGCCAGCATCCTGACAGGGAACCACGAGCAGTACTTC. This translates into CASILTGNHEQYF. The variable domain in full, with the rest retrieved from reference TRBV2 and TRBJ2-7, is EPEVTQTPSHQVTQMGQEVILRCVPISNHLYFYWYRQILGQKVEFLVSFYNNEISEKSEIFDDQFSVERPDGSNFTLKIRSTKLEDSAMYFCASILTGNHEQYFGPGTRLTVT.

The chain recombines TRBV7-9 with TRBJ1-1; the D gene is possibly TRBD1 (6 bases). The CDR3 spans 15 residues. Germline loops: CDR1 SEHNR, CDR2 FQNEAQ (reference sequence). Trimming pared 1 base from V and 7 bases from J, leaving 16 bases between. CDR3 sequence: CASSLGGGPRGEAFF. The CDR3 nucleotides read TGTGCCAGCAGCTTAGGGGGGGGCCCGAGAGGTGAAGCTTTCTTT.